Listed below are T cell receptor beta chains from one sample, sequenced in a study of cytotoxic CD8 clonotypes in ibrutinib-treated CLL. Produced via immunoSEQ multiplex PCR; TCRdb's table is partial and in-frame only. The sample has approximately 350,000 clones; 60% to 80% are singletons. Specimen: PBMCs, collected after 36 months of ibrutinib treatment. Every receptor here comes from a human donor with chronic lymphocytic leukemia. CDR3s include the opening cysteine and the closing phenylalanine or tryptophan. The D gene is left open where the match is weak. Rows may omit the clone size; those that give it use once, few, many or a size class.

CSVHGTGDYEQYF	TGCAGCGTCCACGGGACAGGGGATTACGAGCAGTACTTC	TRBD1	once	TRBV29-1	TRBJ2-7
CASSASGFSNTGELFF	TGTGCCAGCAGCGCTTCGGGCTTCTCAAACACCGGGGAGCTGTTTTTT	-	-	TRBV7-6	TRBJ2-2
CASSYQAGGSFGANVLTF	TGTGCCAGCAGTTACCAGGCGGGAGGCAGCTTTGGGGCCAACGTCCTGACTTTC	TRBD2	-	TRBV7-8	TRBJ2-6
CASSPWVAGVFYEQYF	TGTGCCAGCTCACCATGGGTAGCGGGAGTTTTTTACGAGCAGTACTTC	TRBD2	-	TRBV18	TRBJ2-7
CASRGTGKSSYEQYF	TGTGCCAGCAGGGGGACAGGGAAAAGCTCCTACGAGCAGTACTTC	TRBD1	once	TRBV28	TRBJ2-7
CASSRLAGSYEQYF	TGTGCCAGCAGTCGACTAGCGGGATCCTACGAGCAGTACTTC	TRBD2	-	TRBV27	TRBJ2-7
CASSLDRGQRELFF	TGTGCCAGCAGCTTAGACAGGGGGCAACGGGAGCTGTTTTTT	TRBD1	-	TRBV7-2	TRBJ2-2
CASSFSSGGVSTDTQYF	TGTGCCAGCAGTTTCTCCTCTGGCGGGGTTAGCACAGATACGCAGTATTTT	-	once	TRBV27	TRBJ2-3
CASTPTRGYTF	TGTGCCAGTACCCCCACTAGAGGCTACACCTTC	-	few	TRBV19	TRBJ1-2
CASTYGGARAYEQYF	TGTGCCAGCACCTACGGGGGGGCGCGCGCCTACGAGCAGTACTTC	TRBD2	-	TRBV7-9	TRBJ2-7
CASSAPRTGLSEAFF	TGTGCCAGCAGCGCCCCCCGGACAGGCTTATCTGAAGCTTTCTTT	TRBD1	-	TRBV7-9	TRBJ1-1
CASSFRDRGYEQYF	TGTGCCAGCAGCTTCCGGGACAGGGGCTACGAGCAGTACTTC	TRBD1	few	TRBV5-6	TRBJ2-7
CASSLWGQNPEQYF	TGTGCCAGCAGCTTATGGGGGCAGAATCCCGAGCAGTACTTC	-	-	TRBV7-2	TRBJ2-7
CATSSQGGTEAFF	TGTGCCACCAGCAGCCAGGGGGGAACTGAAGCTTTCTTT	TRBD1	-	TRBV15	TRBJ1-1
CASRKGEGSYGYTF	TGTGCCAGCAGGAAGGGGGAGGGTTCCTATGGCTACACCTTC	-	once	TRBV6-1	TRBJ1-2
CASSPNEVPADTQYF	TGTGCCAGCAGCCCCAATGAGGTACCGGCAGATACGCAGTATTTT	-	-	TRBV9	TRBJ2-3
CASSLTGYGNTIYF	TGTGCCAGCAGCTTAACAGGGTACGGAAACACCATATATTTT	-	-	TRBV7-2	TRBJ1-3
CASSLQGFYGYTF	TGCGCCAGCAGCTTGCAAGGATTCTATGGCTACACCTTC	-	-	TRBV5-1	TRBJ1-2
CASSLRVDSPLHF	TGTGCCAGCAGCTTACGGGTCGATTCACCCCTCCACTTT	-	-	TRBV11-2	TRBJ1-6
CASSELIGRQSGYTF	TGTGCCAGCAGTGAATTAATCGGTAGGCAGTCTGGCTACACCTTC	-	few	TRBV2	TRBJ1-2
CASSLVGGLYEQYF	TGTGCCAGCAGCTTAGTTGGGGGCCTCTACGAGCAGTACTTC	-	-	TRBV11-2	TRBJ2-7
CASSTDREYGYTF	TGTGCCAGCAGTACAGACAGGGAATATGGCTACACCTTC	TRBD1	few	TRBV2	TRBJ1-2
CASSVAVGSAYGYTF	TGTGCCAGCAGCGTAGCTGTGGGGAGTGCCTATGGCTACACCTTC	-	few	TRBV9	TRBJ1-2
CASSSVYEQYF	TGTGCCAGCAGCTCCGTCTACGAGCAGTACTTC	-	few	TRBV7-9	TRBJ2-7
CASSTGQQWGEAFF	TGTGCCAGCAGTACAGGACAGCAATGGGGTGAAGCTTTCTTT	-	few	TRBV5-4	TRBJ1-1
CASSQDPLGSGRVDTQYF	TGCGCCAGCAGCCAAGATCCGCTGGGTAGCGGGAGAGTGGATACGCAGTATTTT	TRBD2	-	TRBV4-3	TRBJ2-3
CSVQPGQGGLAWTDTQYF	TGCAGCGTGCAACCGGGACAGGGGGGACTAGCTTGGACAGATACGCAGTATTTT	TRBD1	few	TRBV29-1	TRBJ2-3
CASSLGREQYF	TGTGCCAGCAGCTTGGGTCGCGAGCAGTACTTC	-	few	TRBV5-4	TRBJ2-7